This T cell receptor (beta chain) was sequenced for a study of shared clonotypes between healthy human individuals. Study outcomes and limitations: Clonotype sharing among donors, it was expected, would be affected by sequencing depth. Naive subsets generally exceeded memory subsets in estimated richness.

As concerns this clone: The antigen is unknown.

Produced via immunoSEQ multiplex PCR; TCRdb's table is partial and in-frame only. This sample has hundreds of thousands of clones, with roughly 92% found just once. Germline CDR1 reads MNHNS; CDR2 reads SASEGT. The CDR3 extends over 15 amino acids. The germline V and J ends were trimmed by 1 base and 4 bases, with 13 bases remaining between them. CD45RO negativity and positive selection for CCR7 defined naive CD8 cells, a population that excluded terminally differentiated effector memory CD45RA+ cells. Caucasian adults residing in Nashville, Tennessee made up all the donors. The sequence was collected from a man aged 25 to 40 in good health. The sequenced material came from naive CD8+ T cells sorted from blood. J is TRBJ1-1 and V is TRBV6-1, with a tentative D call TRBD1 (5 bases). CDR3: CASSEEGRVATEAFF. The CDR3, as DNA: TGTGCCAGCAGTGAAGAGGGCAGGGTGGCCACTGAAGCTTTCTTT.